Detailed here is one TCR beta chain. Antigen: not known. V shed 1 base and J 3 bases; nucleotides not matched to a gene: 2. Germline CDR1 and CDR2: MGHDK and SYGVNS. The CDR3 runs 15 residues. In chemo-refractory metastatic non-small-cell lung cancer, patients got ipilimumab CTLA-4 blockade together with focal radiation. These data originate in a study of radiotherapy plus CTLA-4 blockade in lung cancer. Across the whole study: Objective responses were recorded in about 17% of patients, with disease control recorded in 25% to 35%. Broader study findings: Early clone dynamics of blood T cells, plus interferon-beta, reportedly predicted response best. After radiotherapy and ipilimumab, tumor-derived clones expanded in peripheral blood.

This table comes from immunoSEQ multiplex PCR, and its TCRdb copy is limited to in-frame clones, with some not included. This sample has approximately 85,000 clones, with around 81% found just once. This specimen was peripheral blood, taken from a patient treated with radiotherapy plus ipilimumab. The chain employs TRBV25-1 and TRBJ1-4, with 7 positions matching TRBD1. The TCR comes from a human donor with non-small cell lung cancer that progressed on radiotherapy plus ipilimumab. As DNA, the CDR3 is TGTGCCAGCAGTGAATCGGGGACAGCTAATGAAAAACTGTTTTTT. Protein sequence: CASSESGTANEKLFF.